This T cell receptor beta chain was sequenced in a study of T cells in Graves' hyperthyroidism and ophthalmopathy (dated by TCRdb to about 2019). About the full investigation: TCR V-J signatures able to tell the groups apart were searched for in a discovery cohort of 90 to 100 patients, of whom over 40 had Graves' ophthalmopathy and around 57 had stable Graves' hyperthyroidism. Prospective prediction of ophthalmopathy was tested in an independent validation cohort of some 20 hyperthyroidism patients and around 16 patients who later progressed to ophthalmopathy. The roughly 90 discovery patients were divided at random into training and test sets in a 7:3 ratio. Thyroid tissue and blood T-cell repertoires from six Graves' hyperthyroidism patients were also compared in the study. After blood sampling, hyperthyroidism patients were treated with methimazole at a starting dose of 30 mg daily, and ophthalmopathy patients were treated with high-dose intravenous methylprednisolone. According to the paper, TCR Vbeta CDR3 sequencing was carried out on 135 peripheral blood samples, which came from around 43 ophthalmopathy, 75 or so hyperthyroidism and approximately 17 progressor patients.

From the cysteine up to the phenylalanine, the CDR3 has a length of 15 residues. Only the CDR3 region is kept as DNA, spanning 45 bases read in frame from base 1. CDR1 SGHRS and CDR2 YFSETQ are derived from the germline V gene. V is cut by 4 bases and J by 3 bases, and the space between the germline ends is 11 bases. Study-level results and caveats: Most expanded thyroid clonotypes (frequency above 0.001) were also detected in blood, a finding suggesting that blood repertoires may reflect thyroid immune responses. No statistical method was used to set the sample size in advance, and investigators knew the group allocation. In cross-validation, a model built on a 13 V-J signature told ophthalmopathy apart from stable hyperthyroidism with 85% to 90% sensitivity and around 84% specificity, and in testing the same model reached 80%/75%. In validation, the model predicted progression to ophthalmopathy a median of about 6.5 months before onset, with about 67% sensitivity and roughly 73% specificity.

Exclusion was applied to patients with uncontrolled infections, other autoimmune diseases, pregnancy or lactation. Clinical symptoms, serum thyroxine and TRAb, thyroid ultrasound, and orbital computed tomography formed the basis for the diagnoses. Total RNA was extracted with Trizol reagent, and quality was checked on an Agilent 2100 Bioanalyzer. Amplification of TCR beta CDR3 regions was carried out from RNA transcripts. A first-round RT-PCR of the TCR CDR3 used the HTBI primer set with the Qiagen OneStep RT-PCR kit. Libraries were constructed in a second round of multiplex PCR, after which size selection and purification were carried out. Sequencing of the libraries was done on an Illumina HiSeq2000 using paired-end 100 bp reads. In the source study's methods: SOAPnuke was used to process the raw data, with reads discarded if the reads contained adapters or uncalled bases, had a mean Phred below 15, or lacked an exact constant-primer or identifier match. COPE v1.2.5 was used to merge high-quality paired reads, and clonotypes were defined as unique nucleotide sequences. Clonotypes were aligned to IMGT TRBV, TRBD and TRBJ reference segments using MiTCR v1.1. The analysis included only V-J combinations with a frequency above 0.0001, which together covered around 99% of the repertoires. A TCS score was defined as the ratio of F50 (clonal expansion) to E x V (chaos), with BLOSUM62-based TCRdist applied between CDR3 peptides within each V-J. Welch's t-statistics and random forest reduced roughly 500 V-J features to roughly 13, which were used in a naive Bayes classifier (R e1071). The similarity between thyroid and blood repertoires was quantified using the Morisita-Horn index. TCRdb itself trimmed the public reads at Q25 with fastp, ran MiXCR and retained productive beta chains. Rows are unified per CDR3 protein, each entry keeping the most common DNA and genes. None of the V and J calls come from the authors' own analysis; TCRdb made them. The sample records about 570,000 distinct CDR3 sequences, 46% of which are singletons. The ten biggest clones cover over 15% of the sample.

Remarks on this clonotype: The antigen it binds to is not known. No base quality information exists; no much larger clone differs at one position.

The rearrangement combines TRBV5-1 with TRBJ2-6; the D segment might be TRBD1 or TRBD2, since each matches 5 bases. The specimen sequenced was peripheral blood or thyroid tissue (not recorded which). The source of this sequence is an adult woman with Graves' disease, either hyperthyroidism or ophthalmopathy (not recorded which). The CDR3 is CASSLGTLGANVLTF. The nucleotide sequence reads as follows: TGCGCCAGCAGCCTCGGGACCCTTGGGGCCAACGTCCTGACTTTC.